These 8 T cell receptor beta chains came from one sample sequenced in a study of shared clonotypes between healthy human individuals. The assay was immunoSEQ multiplex PCR, and TCRdb's table has in-frame clones only and misses some. The sample includes around 1 million clones, over 60% of them seen just once. The specimen sequenced was memory CD4+ T cells sorted from blood. The subset here: CD45RA-negative fraction. Source of these receptors: a young man in good health.

The genes are TRBV18 and TRBJ1-2, with a tentative D call TRBD1 (5 bases). V was cut by 3 bases and J by 8 bases, with 16 bases left in between. The CDR3 totals 14 residues. Germline CDR1 is KGHSH and CDR2 is LQKENI. The CDR3: CASSPIPGDLGYTF. The CDR3 nucleotides read TGTGCCAGCTCACCCATTCCGGGGGATTTAGGCTACACCTTC.

J is TRBJ1-6 and V is TRBV19; weak D call: TRBD1 (5 bases). CDR3 length: 15 amino acids. CDR1 and CDR2 (germline): LNHDA, SQIVND (reference sequence). The germline V and J ends were trimmed by 3 bases and 6 bases, with 12 bases remaining between them. The CDR3 DNA is TGTGCCAGTAGTATGGGGATGACAGTTAATTCACCCCTCCACTTT. As protein: CASSMGMTVNSPLHF.

Comment on this clone: A read error is possible here, since a much larger clone lies one base away. Other DNA sequences of this sample code for an identical CDR3. The gene calls are TRBV29-1 and TRBJ2-2; D not certain. Looked up from germline, CDR1 is SQVTM and CDR2 is ANQGSEA. Trimming left V 4 bases short and J 2 bases short, with 2 bases between. The CDR3 runs to 11 residues. The CDR3 bases are TGCAGCGTTGTAAACACCGGGGAGCTGTTTTTT. Residues: CSVVNTGELFF.

The chain couples TRBV28 to TRBJ1-1, with 10 bases identical to TRBD1. The CDR3 has 15 residues. From germline, CDR1 is MDHEN and CDR2 SYDVKM. J gave up 2 bases and V 5 bases, and 5 bases lay outside the gene matches. Here the CDR3 DNA reads TGTGCCAGCAGTACTGACAGGGGGCTTAACACTGAAGCTTTCTTT. This encodes CASSTDRGLNTEAFF.

The CDR3 nucleotides read TGTGCCAGCAGTTTAAACAGATACAATGAGCAGTTCTTC. Translation gives CASSLNRYNEQFF. This sequence joins TRBV27 and TRBJ2-1; D unresolved. Germline V gene sequence: CDR1 MNHEY, CDR2 SMNVEV (reference sequence). CDR3 length: 13 residues. Trimming cost V 2 bases and J 4 bases, with 6 bases left between them.

This clone was detected a few times. The chain links TRBV19 to TRBJ1-6, with TRBD1 matching over 7 bases. Germline trimming cut 5 bases from V and 10 bases from J; bases unmatched to any gene: 11. There are 15 residues in the CDR3. From germline, CDR1 is LNHDA and CDR2 SQIVND (reference sequence). The CDR3, as DNA: TGTGCCAGTAGTCCCCAACGACAGGGTTGGTCACCCCTCCACTTT. Translated: CASSPQRQGWSPLHF.

The genes are TRBV5-4 and TRBJ1-4, with 8 bases that match TRBD1. V lost 4 bases and J lost 4; bases outside the gene matches: 12. The germline CDR1 and CDR2 sequences are SGHNT and YYREEE (reference sequence). The CDR3 is 17 amino acids. DNA of the CDR3: TGTGCCAGCAGCCCGCCGGGGACAGGCTTTAATAATGAAAAACTGTTTTTT. It is translated as CASSPPGTGFNNEKLFF.

V is TRBV6-1 and J is TRBJ2-7, with 7 bases aligning to TRBD1. Germline trimming cut 2 bases from V and 3 bases from J; bases unmatched to any gene: 7. CDR3 length equals 15 residues. Germline lookup yields CDR1 MNHNS and CDR2 SASEGT. The CDR3 spells CASSEMRQGIYEQYF. As DNA, the CDR3 is TGTGCCAGCAGTGAAATGAGACAGGGTATCTACGAGCAGTACTTC.